The rows below give T cell receptor beta chains drawn from one sample of a study of blood T cell repertoires in COVID-19. Here immunoSEQ multiplex PCR was the method, and the copy in TCRdb shows in-frame clones only, minus some. The sample has 30,000 or so clones, 89% seen once. The sample was peripheral blood. These receptors were obtained from a human donor in a cohort sampled during active COVID-19. Both conserved end residues are part of each CDR3. A D gene is named only where the DNA matches it firmly.

TRBJ2-1 | TRBV15 | NA | TGTGCCACCAGCAGAGATCAGGGTAGGAATGAGCAGTTCTTC | CATSRDQGRNEQFF
TRBJ2-3 | TRBV7-2 | NA | TGTGCCAGCAGCTCTAGCGCATACACAGATACGCAGTATTTT | CASSSSAYTDTQYF
TRBJ2-7 | TRBV5-1 | TRBD1 | TGCGCCAGCAGCTCGACAACCGGGACAGATTACGAGCAGTACTTC | CASSSTTGTDYEQYF
TRBJ2-3 | TRBV23-1 | NA | TGCGCCAGCAGTCAAGGGTCGGGAGCAGATACGCAGTATTTT | CASSQGSGADTQYF
TRBJ1-2 | TRBV9 | NA | TGTGCCAGCAGCTTTGAACCTACAGGTTCCAACTATGGCTACACCTTC | CASSFEPTGSNYGYTF
TRBJ2-5 | TRBV4-1 | TRBD1 | TGCGCCAGCAGCCAAGATAGCACAGGGGCCCTTCTAGAGACCCAGTACTTC | CASSQDSTGALLETQYF
TRBJ2-1 | TRBV27 | TRBD2 | TGTGCCAGCCTCCCGGCAGCGGGGGGTAATGAGCAGTTCTTC | CASLPAAGGNEQFF
TRBJ1-1 | TRBV5-1 | NA | TGCGCCAGCAGCTTGGGGGATCATGCGGGGGTCACTGAAGCTTTCTTT | CASSLGDHAGVTEAFF
TRBJ2-5 | TRBV24-1 | NA | TGTGCCACCAGTGGTCAGGGGGGCCGAGGGGGGACCCAGTACTTC | CATSGQGGRGGTQYF
TRBJ2-1 | TRBV7-9 | NA | TGTGCCAGCAGCTTAGCTTCGGGGCGGGACTTCTACAATGAGCAGTTCTTC | CASSLASGRDFYNEQFF
TRBJ2-4 | TRBV6-5 | NA | TGTGCCAGCAGTCAACAGGGTACTAAGGACATTCAGTACTTC | CASSQQGTKDIQYF